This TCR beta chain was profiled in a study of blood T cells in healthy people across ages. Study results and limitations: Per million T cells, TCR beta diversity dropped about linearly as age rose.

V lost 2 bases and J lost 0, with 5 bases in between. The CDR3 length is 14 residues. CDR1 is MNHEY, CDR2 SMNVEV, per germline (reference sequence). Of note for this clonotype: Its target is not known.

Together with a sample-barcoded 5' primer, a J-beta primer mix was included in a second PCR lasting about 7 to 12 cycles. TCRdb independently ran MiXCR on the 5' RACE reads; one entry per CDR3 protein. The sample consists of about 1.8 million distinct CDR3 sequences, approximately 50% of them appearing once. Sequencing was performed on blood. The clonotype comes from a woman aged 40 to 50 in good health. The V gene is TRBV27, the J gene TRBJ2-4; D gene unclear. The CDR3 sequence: CASSLGTAKNIQYF. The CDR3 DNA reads TGTGCCAGCAGTTTAGGAACAGCCAAAAACATTCAGTACTTC.